This T cell receptor beta chain was recorded in a study of control samples from healthy donors and cancer patients. Only in-frame clones appear in the TCRdb table, and some are missing; sequencing was by immunoSEQ multiplex PCR. The sample has 150,000 to 200,000 clones; just over 85% are singletons. Sequencing was performed on blood. This TCR was sampled from a man aged 18 to 29 in good health.

CDR3 sequence reads: CASSKDDNVTSEFDEQFF. As DNA, the CDR3 is TGTGCCAGCAGCAAAGATGATAACGTCACTAGCGAATTCGATGAGCAGTTCTTC. This rearrangement joins TRBV21-1 to TRBJ2-1; TRBD2, the table's D call, lacks a check against the DNA. TRBV21-1 is marked as a pseudogene. The CDR3 loop spans 18 amino acids.